The present T cell receptor (beta chain) was sequenced within a study of T cells in Graves' hyperthyroidism and ophthalmopathy (dated by TCRdb to the late 2010s). With respect to the entire study: Peripheral blood was collected at initial diagnosis, before any treatment. The 90 or so discovery patients were randomly split 7:3 into training and test sets. TCR Vbeta CDR3 sequencing of fewer than 150 peripheral blood samples (approximately 44 ophthalmopathy, around 80 hyperthyroidism and about 17 progressor patients) is reported in the paper. Prospective prediction of ophthalmopathy was tested in an independent validation cohort of some 19 hyperthyroidism patients and 17 patients who later progressed to ophthalmopathy. Thyroid tissue and blood T-cell repertoires from six or seven Graves' hyperthyroidism patients were also compared in the study. After sampling, hyperthyroidism patients received methimazole starting at 30 mg daily, and ophthalmopathy patients received high-dose intravenous methylprednisolone. TCR V-J signatures able to tell the groups apart were searched for in a discovery cohort of 100 patients, of whom more than 40 had Graves' ophthalmopathy and about 60 had stable Graves' hyperthyroidism.

Including cysteine and phenylalanine, the CDR3 has 12 amino acids. Of the read, only the CDR3 DNA is kept; its 36 bases are in frame from base 1. Trimming removed 6 bases from V and 7 bases from J, leaving 13 bases between the germline ends. TCR beta CDR3 regions were amplified from RNA transcripts. The TCR CDR3 was subjected to a first round of RT-PCR using the HTBI primer set and the Qiagen OneStep RT-PCR kit. Libraries were constructed in a second round of multiplex PCR, after which size selection and purification were carried out. Sequencing of the libraries was done on an Illumina HiSeq2000 using paired-end 100 bp reads. On the study's bioinformatics: SOAPnuke was used to process the raw data, throwing out any read that contained adapters or uncalled bases, had a mean Phred below 15, or lacked an exact constant-primer or identifier match. COPE v1.2.5 was used to merge high-quality paired reads, and clonotypes were defined as unique nucleotide sequences. MiTCR v1.1 was used to align the clonotypes against IMGT TRBV, TRBD and TRBJ reference segments. The analysis included only V-J combinations with a frequency above 0.0001, which together covered 98% to 99.2% of the repertoires. A TCS score was defined as the ratio between F50 (clonal expansion) and ExV (chaos), using BLOSUM62-based TCRdist between CDR3 peptides within each V-J. Welch's t-statistics and random forest reduced several hundred V-J features to 13, which were used in a naive Bayes classifier (R e1071). TCRdb's own reprocessing of the public reads used fastp at Q25 and MiXCR and kept productive beta chains. Each entry is one CDR3 protein sequence, shown with its most common DNA and genes. What appears here as the V and J calls and clone size reflects TCRdb's work, not the paper's. The sample yields around 350,000 distinct CDR3 sequences; about 12% were counted once. Clones ranked in the top ten supply 9.2% of the sample.

Findings and caveats that apply to the study as a whole: In validation, the model predicted progression to ophthalmopathy a median of roughly 6.5 months before onset, with over 60% sensitivity and just under 75% specificity. A 13 V-J signature model separated ophthalmopathy from stable hyperthyroidism, with 87.88% sensitivity and just under 84% specificity in cross-validation and 80%/75% in testing. No statistical method was used to fix the sample size in advance, and group allocation was not hidden from the investigators. Most expanded thyroid clonotypes (frequency above 0.001) were also detected in blood, suggesting blood repertoires may reflect thyroid immune responses.

This clonotype was seen ten or more times. Its specific antigen is unknown. No base-level quality is on record; no much larger clone is a single base apart. Stable Graves' hyperthyroidism was defined as no progression to ophthalmopathy during 18 months of follow-up. Hyperthyroidism patients were newly diagnosed, had a disease duration of under 2 months, and were aged 18 to 65 years. The study excluded patients with uncontrolled infections, other autoimmune diseases, pregnancy or lactation. Clinical symptoms, serum thyroxine and TRAb, thyroid ultrasound, and orbital computed tomography formed the basis for the diagnoses. PBMCs were isolated from about 9.2 ml of fresh peripheral blood by Ficoll-Paque density gradient centrifugation. Trizol reagent was used to extract total RNA, and RNA quality was then checked on an Agilent 2100 Bioanalyzer.

The sample comprised blood. The chain joins TRBV12-3 or TRBV12-4 to TRBJ2-7; TRBD1 is a possible D gene, resting on 6 matching bases. This TCR was sampled from a woman aged 18-29 years with Graves' hyperthyroidism. The nucleotide sequence is given as TGTGCCAGCAGCAGCCCCCAGGGGGAGCAGTACTTC. It is translated as CASSSPQGEQYF.